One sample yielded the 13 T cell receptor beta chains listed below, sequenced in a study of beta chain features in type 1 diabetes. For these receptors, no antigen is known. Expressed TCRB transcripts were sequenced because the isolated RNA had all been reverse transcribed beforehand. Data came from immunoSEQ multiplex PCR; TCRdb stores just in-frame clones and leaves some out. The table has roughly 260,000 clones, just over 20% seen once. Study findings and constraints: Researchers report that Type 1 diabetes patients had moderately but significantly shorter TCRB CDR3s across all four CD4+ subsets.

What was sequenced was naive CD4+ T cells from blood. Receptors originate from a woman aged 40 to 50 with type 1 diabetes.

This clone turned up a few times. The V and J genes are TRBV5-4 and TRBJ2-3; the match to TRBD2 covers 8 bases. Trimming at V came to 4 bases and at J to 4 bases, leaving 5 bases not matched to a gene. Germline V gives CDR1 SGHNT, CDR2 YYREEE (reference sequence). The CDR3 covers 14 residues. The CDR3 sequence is CASSRVAGSDTQYF. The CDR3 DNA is TGTGCCAGCAGCCGGGTAGCGGGGTCAGATACGCAGTATTTT.

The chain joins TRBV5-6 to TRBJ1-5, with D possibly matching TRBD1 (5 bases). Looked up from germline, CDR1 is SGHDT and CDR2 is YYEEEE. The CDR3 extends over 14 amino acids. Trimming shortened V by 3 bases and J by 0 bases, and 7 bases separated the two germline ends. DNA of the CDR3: TGTGCCAGCAGCTCAGGGTTTAGCAATCAGCCCCAGCATTTT. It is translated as CASSSGFSNQPQHF.

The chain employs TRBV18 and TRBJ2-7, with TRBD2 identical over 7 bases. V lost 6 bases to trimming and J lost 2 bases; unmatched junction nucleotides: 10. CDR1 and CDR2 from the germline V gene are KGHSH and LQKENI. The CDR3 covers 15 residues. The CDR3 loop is CASSRPESGTYEQYF. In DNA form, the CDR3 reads TGTGCCAGCTCGCGACCCGAGAGCGGGACCTACGAGCAGTACTTC.

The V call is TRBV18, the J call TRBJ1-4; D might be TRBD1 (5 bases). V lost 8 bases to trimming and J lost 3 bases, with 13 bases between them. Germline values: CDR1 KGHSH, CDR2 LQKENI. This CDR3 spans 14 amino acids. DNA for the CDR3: TGTGCCAGCCGGAGGGGCAGGTCTAATGAAAAACTGTTTTTT. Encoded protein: CASRRGRSNEKLFF.

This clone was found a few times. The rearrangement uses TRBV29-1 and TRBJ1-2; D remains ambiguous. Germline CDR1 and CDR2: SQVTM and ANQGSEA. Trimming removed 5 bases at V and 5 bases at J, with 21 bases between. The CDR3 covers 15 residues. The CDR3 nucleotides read TGCAGCGTTTCCAGGAGGTCGACCACACCTTATGGCTACACCTTC. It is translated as CSVSRRSTTPYGYTF.

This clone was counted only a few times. The CDR3 region is CASSLRVASEFF. DNA of the CDR3: TGTGCCAGCAGCTTACGCGTAGCATCAGAGTTCTTC. This chain connects TRBV7-2 to TRBJ2-1; no clear D. Germline values: CDR1 SGHTA, CDR2 FQGNSA. Deletions cut 2 bases from V and 14 bases from J, with 13 bases between. The CDR3 has 12 amino acids.

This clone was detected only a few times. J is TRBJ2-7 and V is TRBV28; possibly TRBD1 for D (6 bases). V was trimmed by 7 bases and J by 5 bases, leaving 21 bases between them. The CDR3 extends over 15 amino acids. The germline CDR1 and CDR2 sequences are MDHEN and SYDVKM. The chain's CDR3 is CASTPAGPAGDEQYF. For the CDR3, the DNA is TGTGCCAGCACCCCTGCTGGGCCCGCAGGGGACGAGCAGTACTTC.

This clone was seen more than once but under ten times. CDR3 sequence (DNA): TGTGCCAGCAGCAGGACAGGGGAAAGCGGGGAGCTGTTTTTT. It yields the protein CASSRTGESGELFF. The gene calls are TRBV7-9 and TRBJ2-2; 9 nucleotides match TRBD1. Per the germline V gene, CDR1 is SEHNR and CDR2 is FQNEAQ (reference sequence). The CDR3 totals 14 residues. V dropped 5 bases and J dropped 7; count of bases not matched to a gene: 5.

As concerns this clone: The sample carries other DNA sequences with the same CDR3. The CDR3, as DNA: TGTGCCATCAGTGAGCTGCAAGAGACCCAGTACTTC. Its protein product is CAISELQETQYF. The chain couples TRBV10-3 to TRBJ2-5; D is ambiguous. CDR1 and CDR2 (germline): ENHRY, SYGVKD. V lost 2 bases, J lost 2 bases, and 3 bases lay in between. CDR3 length equals 12 residues.

The CDR3 loop is CASSPQMTGTIQYF. DNA of the CDR3: TGTGCCAGCAGTCCACAAATGACAGGTACAATTCAGTACTTC. V usage is TRBV25-1 and J usage is TRBJ2-4, with D possibly TRBD1 on 6 matching bases. Per germline, CDR1 MGHDK and CDR2 SYGVNS. The CDR3 covers 14 residues. V was shortened by 5 bases and J by 10 bases, with 18 bases between the two germline ends.

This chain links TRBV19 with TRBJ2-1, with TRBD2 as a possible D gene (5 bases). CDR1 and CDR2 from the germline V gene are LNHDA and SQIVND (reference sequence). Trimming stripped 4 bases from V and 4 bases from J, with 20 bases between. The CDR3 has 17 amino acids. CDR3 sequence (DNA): TGTGCCAGTAGTAAAGGACTCCTGGCGGGCACTTACAATGAGCAGTTCTTC. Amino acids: CASSKGLLAGTYNEQFF.

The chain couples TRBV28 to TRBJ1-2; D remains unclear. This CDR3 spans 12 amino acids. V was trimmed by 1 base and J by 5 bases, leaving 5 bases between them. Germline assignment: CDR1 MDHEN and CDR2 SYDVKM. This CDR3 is CASSLSLYGYTF. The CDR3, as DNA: TGTGCCAGCAGTTTATCGTTATATGGCTACACCTTC.

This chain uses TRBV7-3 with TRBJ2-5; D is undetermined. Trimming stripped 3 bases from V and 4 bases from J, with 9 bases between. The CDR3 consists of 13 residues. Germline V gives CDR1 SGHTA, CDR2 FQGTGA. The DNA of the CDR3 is TGTGCCAGCAGCTTTGGATCGGGAGAGACCCAGTACTTC. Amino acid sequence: CASSFGSGETQYF.